This T cell receptor (beta chain) was identified in a study of molecular identifiers for immune sequencing clone quantification. Study-level results: Jurkat TCR RNA spiked in from one cell (amid some 1 million naive cells) was reportedly detectable. Over 99% of effector molecules, yet under 1% of naive-cell molecules, were held by clones above 20 RNA copies. Underestimation of highly expanded clone sizes could arise where identical TCR molecules share a barcode.

When naive CD8 T cells were sorted, they were gated as CD8+CD4-CCR7+CD45RA+. Each CDR3 protein gets one entry after TCRdb re-called the PCR reads with MiXCR. The table includes roughly 630,000 distinct CDR3 sequences, over 25% detected once. Trimming removed 2 bases from V and 9 bases from J; junction bases left unmatched: 8. Looked up from germline, CDR1 is MGHRA and CDR2 is YSYEKL. The CDR3 extends over 16 amino acids. This clonotype has at least ten counts. Its antigen is undetermined. The source of this sequence is a human donor in good health. Some libraries in this study had Jurkat cell RNA spiked in. Sequencing was done on a sample of naive CD8+ T cells from blood, with Jurkat cell RNA spiked in. Subset described: FACS-sorted CD8+CD4-CCR7+CD45RA+ naive T cells. The chain employs TRBV4-1 and TRBJ1-6, with TRBD1 matching over 9 bases. CDR3 sequence reads: CASSQYTGTGTSPLHF. In DNA, the CDR3 is TGCGCCAGCAGCCAATACACCGGGACAGGGACTTCACCCCTCCACTTT.